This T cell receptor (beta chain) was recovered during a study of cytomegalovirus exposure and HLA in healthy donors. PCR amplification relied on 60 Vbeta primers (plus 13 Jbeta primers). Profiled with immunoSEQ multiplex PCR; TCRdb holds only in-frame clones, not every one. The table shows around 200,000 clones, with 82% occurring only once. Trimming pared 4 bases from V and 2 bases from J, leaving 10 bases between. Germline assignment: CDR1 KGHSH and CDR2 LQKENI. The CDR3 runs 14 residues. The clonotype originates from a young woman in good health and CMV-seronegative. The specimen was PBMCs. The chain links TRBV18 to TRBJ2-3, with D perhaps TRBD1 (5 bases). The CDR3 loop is CASSQVGATDTQYF. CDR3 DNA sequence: TGTGCCAGCTCACAGGTAGGGGCCACAGATACGCAGTATTTT.